This TCR beta chain was recorded in a study of cytomegalovirus exposure and HLA in healthy donors. Remarks on this clone: The antigen remains undetermined.

Sequencing was performed with immunoSEQ multiplex PCR; in TCRdb, only in-frame clones are kept and a portion is missing. The repertoire holds 250,000 or so clones, with around nine tenths as singletons. From germline, CDR1 is SGHTA and CDR2 FQGNSA. The length of the CDR3 is 14 residues. V lost 5 bases and J lost 0; bases outside the gene matches: 2. Study conclusions and caveats: Most TCR sequences proved rare, with some public TCRs found in many donors.

The J gene is TRBJ2-7, the V gene TRBV7-2; 9 bases are a match to TRBD1. The sequence derives from a man aged 18 to 29 in good health and CMV-seronegative. Sample: PBMCs. In DNA, the CDR3 is TGTGCCAGCAGCGAGGACAGGGGCTCCTACGAGCAGTACTTC. Translation gives CASSEDRGSYEQYF.